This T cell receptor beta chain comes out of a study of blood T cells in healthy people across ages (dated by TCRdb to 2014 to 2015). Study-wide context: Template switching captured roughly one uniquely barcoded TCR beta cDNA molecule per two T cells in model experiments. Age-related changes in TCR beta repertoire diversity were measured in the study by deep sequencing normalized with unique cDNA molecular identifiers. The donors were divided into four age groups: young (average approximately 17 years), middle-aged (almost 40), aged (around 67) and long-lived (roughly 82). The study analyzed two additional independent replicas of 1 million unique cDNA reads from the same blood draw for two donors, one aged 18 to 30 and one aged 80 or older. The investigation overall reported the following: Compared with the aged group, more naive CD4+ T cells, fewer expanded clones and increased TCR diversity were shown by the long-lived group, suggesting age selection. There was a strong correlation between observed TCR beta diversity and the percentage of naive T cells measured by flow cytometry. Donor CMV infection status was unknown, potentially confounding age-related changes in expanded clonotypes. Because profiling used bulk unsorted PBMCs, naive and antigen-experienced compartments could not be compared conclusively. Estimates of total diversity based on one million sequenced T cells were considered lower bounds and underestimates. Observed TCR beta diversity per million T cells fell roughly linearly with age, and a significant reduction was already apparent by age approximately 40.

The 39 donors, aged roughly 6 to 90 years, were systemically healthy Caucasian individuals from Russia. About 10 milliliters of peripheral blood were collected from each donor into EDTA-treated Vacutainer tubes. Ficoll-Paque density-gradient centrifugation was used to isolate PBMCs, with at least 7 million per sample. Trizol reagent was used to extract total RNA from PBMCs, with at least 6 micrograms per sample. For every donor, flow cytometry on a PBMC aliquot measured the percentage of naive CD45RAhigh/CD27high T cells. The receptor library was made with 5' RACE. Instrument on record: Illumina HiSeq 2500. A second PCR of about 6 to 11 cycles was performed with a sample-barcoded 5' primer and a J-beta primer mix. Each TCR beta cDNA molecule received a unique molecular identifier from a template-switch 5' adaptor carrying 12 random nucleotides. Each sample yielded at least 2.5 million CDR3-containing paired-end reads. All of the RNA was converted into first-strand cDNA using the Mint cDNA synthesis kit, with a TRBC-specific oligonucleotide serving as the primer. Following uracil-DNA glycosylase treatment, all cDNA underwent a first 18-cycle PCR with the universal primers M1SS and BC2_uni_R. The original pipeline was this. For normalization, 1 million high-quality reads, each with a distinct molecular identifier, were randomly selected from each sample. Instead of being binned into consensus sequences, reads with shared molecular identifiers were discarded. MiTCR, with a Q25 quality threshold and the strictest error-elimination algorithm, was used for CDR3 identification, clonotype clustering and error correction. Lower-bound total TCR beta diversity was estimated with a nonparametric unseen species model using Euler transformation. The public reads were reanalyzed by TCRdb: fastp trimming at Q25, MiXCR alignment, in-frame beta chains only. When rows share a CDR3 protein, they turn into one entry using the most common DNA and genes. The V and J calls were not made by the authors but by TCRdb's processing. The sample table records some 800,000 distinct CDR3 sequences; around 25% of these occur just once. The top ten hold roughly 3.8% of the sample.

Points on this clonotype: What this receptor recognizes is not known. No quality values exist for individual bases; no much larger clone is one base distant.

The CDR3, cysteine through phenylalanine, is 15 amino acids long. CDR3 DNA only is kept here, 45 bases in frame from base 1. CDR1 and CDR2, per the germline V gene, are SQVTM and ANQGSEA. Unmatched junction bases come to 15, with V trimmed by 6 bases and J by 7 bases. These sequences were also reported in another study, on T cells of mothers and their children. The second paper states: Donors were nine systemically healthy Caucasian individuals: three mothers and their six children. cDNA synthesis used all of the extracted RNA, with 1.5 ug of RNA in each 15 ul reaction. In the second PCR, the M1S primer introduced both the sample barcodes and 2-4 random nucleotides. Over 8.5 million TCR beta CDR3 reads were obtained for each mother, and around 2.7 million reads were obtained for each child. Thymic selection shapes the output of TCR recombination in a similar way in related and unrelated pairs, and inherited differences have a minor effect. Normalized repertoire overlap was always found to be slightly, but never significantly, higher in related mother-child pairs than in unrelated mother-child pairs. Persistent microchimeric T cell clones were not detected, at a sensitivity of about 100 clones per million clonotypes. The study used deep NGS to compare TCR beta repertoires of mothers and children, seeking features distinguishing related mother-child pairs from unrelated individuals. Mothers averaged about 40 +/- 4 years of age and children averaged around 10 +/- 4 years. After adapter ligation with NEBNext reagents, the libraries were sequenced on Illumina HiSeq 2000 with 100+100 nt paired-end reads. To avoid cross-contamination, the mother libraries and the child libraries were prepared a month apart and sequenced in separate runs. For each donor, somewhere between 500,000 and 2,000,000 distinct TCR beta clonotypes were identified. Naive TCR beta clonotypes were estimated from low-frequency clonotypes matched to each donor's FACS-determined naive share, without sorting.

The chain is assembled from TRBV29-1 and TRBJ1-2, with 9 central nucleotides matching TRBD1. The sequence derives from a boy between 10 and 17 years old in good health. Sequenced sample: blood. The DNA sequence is TGCAGCGTCCCAAGGGACAGGGCAGTTCAGGGTGGCTACACCTTC. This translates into CSVPRDRAVQGGYTF.